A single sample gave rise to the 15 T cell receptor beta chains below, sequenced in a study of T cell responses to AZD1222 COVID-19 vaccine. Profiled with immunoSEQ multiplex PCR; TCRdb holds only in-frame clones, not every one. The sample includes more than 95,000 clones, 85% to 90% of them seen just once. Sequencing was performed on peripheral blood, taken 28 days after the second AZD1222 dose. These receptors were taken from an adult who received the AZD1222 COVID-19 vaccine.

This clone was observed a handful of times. CDR3: CASSVREEQYF. CDR3 nucleotides: TGTGCCAGCAGTGTTCGGGAAGAGCAGTACTTC. The J gene is TRBJ2-7, the V gene TRBV28; perhaps TRBD2 as D (5 bases). The CDR3 spans 11 residues. The germline CDR1 and CDR2 sequences are MDHEN and SYDVKM. Trimming shortened V by 5 bases and J by 7 bases, and 9 bases separated the two germline ends.

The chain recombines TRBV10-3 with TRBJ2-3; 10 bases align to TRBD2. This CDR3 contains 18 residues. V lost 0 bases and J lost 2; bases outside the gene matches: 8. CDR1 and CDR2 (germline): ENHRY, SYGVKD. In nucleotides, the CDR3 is TGTGCCATCAGTGAGTCGACAGGACTAGCGGCTAACACAGATACGCAGTATTTT. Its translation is CAISESTGLAANTDTQYF.

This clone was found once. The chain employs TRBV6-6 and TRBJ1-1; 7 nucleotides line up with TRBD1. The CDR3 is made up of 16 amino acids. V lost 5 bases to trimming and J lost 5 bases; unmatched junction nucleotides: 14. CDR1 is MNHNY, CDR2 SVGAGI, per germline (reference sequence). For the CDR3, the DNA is TGTGCCAGCAGTCCCAAGGCCGGGACAGAAAGGACTGAAGCTTTCTTT. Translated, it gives CASSPKAGTERTEAFF.

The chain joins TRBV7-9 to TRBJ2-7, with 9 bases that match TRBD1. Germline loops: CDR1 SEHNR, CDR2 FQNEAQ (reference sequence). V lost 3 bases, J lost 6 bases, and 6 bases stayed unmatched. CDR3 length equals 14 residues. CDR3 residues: CASSLDRGTGEQYF. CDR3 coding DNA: TGTGCCAGCAGCTTGGACAGGGGAACGGGCGAGCAGTACTTC.

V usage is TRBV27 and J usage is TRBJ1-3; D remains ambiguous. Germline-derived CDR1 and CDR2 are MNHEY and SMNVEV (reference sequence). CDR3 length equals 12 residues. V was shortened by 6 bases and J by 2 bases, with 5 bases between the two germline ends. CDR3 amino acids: CASRSPGNTIYF. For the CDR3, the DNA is TGTGCCAGCAGGTCTCCTGGAAACACCATATATTTT.

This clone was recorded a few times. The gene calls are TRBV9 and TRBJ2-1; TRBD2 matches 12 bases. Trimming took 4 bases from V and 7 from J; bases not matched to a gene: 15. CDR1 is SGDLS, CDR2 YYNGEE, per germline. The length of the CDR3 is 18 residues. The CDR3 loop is CASSHSPLAGGSLNEQFF. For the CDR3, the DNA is TGTGCCAGCAGCCATTCCCCTCTAGCGGGAGGGTCGTTAAATGAGCAGTTCTTC.

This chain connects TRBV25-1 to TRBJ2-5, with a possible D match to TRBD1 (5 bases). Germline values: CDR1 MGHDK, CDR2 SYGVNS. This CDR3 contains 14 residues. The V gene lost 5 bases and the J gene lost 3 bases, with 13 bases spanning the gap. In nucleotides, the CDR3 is TGTGCCAGCAGTCAGGGTAAAATGAAAGAGACCCAGTACTTC. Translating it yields CASSQGKMKETQYF.

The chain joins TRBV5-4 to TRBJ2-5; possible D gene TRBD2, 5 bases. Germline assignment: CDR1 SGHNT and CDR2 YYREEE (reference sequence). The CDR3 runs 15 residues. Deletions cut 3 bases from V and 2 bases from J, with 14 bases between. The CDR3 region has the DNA TGTGCCAGCAGCTCTATACAGCGGTCTCAAGAGACCCAGTACTTC. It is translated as CASSSIQRSQETQYF. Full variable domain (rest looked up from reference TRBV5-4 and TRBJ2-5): ETGVTQSPTHLIKTRGQQVTLRCSSQSGHNTVSWYQQALGQGPQFIFQYYREEENGRGNFPPRFSGLQFPNYSSELNVNALELDDSALYLCASSSIQRSQETQYFGPGTRLLVL.

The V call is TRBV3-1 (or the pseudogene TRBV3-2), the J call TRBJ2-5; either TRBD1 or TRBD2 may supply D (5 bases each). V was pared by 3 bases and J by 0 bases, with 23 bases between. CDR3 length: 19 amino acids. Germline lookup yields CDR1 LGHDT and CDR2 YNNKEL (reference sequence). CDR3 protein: CASSQGRRGPYLYQETQYF. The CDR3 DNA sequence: TGTGCCAGCAGCCAGGGACGTAGGGGACCCTACCTGTACCAAGAGACCCAGTACTTC.

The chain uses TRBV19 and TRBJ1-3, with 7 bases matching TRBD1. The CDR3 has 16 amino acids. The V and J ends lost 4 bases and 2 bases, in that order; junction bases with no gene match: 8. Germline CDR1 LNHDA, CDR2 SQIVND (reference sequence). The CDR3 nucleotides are TGTGCCAGTAGTAGACTAGGGACAGATCCTGGAAACACCATATATTTT. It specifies CASSRLGTDPGNTIYF.

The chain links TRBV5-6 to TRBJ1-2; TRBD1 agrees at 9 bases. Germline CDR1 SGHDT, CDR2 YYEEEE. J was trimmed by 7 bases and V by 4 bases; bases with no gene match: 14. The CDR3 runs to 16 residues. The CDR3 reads CASSPQRLGTGSGYTF. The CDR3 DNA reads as TGTGCCAGCAGCCCACAGCGCCTGGGGACAGGGTCTGGCTACACCTTC. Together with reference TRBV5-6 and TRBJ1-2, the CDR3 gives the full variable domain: DAGVTQSPTHLIKTRGQQVTLRCSPKSGHDTVSWYQQALGQGPQFIFQYYEEEERQRGNFPDRFSGHQFPNYSSELNVNALLLGDSALYLCASSPQRLGTGSGYTFGSGTRLTVV.

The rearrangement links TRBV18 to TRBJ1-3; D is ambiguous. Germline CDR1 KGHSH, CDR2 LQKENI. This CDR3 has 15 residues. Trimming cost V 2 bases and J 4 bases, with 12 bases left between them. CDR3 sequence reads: CASSPSGDPGNTIYF. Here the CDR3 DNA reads TGTGCCAGCTCACCATCCGGGGATCCCGGAAACACCATATATTTT. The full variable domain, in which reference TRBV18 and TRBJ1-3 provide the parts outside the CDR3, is NAGVMQNPRHLVRRRGQEARLRCSPMKGHSHVYWYRQLPEEGLKFMVYLQKENIIDESGMPKERFSAEFPKEGPSILRIQQVVRGDSAAYFCASSPSGDPGNTIYFGEGSWLTVV.

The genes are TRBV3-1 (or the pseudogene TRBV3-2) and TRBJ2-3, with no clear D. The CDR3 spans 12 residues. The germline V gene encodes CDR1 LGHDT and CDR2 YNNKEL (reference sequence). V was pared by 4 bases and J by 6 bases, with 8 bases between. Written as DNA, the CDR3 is TGTGCCAGCAGCCCGACGCGGGATACGCAGTATTTT. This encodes CASSPTRDTQYF.

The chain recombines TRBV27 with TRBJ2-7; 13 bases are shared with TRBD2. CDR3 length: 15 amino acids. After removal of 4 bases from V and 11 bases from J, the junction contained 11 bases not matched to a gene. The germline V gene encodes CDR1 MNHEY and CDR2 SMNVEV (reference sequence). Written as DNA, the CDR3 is TGTGCCAGCAGTTCCAATCCGGGACTAGCGGGACGGGAGTACTTC. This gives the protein CASSSNPGLAGREYF.

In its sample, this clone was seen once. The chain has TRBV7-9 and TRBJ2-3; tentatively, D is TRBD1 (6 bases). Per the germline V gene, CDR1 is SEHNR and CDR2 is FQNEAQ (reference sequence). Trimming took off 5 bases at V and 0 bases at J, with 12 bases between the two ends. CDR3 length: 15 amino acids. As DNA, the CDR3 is TGTGCCAGCAGCCCGGACAGCTACAGCACAGATACGCAGTATTTT. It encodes CASSPDSYSTDTQYF.